A single sample gave rise to the 29 T cell receptor beta chains below, sequenced in a study of T cells in Graves' hyperthyroidism and ophthalmopathy. Amplified regions were TCR beta CDR3 sequences from RNA transcripts. The TCR CDR3 was amplified in a first-round RT-PCR using the HTBI primer set. TCRdb reanalysed the multiplex PCR reads using MiXCR and keeps one entry per CDR3 protein. Of 300,000 to 500,000 distinct CDR3 sequences listed, over 11% are singletons. Source material: blood. All receptors derive from a man aged 50-60 years with Graves' ophthalmopathy.

This clonotype was picked up a small number of times. The chain employs TRBV10-2 and TRBJ2-7; a weak D match, TRBD1 (6 bases). Deletions cut 4 bases from V and 0 bases from J, with 10 bases between. Looked up from germline, CDR1 is WSHSY and CDR2 is SAAADI. CDR3 length: 14 amino acids. The DNA of the CDR3 is TGCGCCAGCAGTGGGACAGTGAGCTCCTACGAGCAGTACTTC. It translates to CASSGTVSSYEQYF.

This clonotype has a handful of counts. The chain has TRBV3-1 and TRBJ2-2; 7 nucleotides match TRBD1. The CDR3 loop spans 16 amino acids. Germline V gives CDR1 LGHDT, CDR2 YNNKEL (reference sequence). Trimming removed 4 bases from V and 4 bases from J; junction bases left unmatched: 9. The CDR3 region is CASSPSQGLVTGELFF. DNA of the CDR3: TGTGCCAGCAGCCCGTCACAGGGGTTGGTCACCGGGGAGCTGTTTTTT.

This clonotype appeared many times. V is TRBV20-1 and J is TRBJ2-7, with D uncertain. The length of the CDR3 is 11 residues. Germline CDR1 and CDR2: DFQATT and SNEGSKA (reference sequence). Trimming pared 3 bases from V and 0 bases from J, leaving 3 bases between. CDR3 bases: TGCAGTGCTAGTCTCTCCTACGAGCAGTACTTC. Amino acids: CSASLSYEQYF.

The rearrangement uses TRBV9 and TRBJ1-1; D not resolved. CDR3 length equals 11 residues. Germline CDR1 SGDLS, CDR2 YYNGEE. The V and J ends lost 4 bases and 6 bases respectively, with 7 bases between them. The CDR3 is CASSPRSEAFF. The DNA of the CDR3 is TGTGCCAGCAGCCCACGCTCTGAAGCTTTCTTT.

The sample holds a few counts of this clonotype. This chain joins TRBV5-1 and TRBJ2-1, with D possibly matching TRBD2 (6 bases). Germline-derived CDR1 and CDR2 are SGHRS and YFSETQ. Trimming stripped 0 bases from V and 13 bases from J, with 23 bases between. The CDR3 runs to 16 residues. The CDR3 DNA follows: TGCGCCAGCAGCTTGGAGTTATCTAGCCGGGGGTACGAACAGTTCTTC. Amino acids: CASSLELSSRGYEQFF.

This clonotype was recorded many times. CDR3 nucleotide sequence: TGCAGCGTTGGGTCGCTAGCGGGAGGTTCCTACAATGAGCAGTTCTTC. Translation gives CSVGSLAGGSYNEQFF. The chain uses TRBV29-1 and TRBJ2-1; 11 bases fit TRBD2. V lost 4 bases to trimming and J lost 1 base; unmatched junction nucleotides: 6. Germline V gene sequence: CDR1 SQVTM, CDR2 ANQGSEA. This CDR3 is built from 16 residues.

This clonotype was recorded many times. The rearrangement uses TRBV5-1 and TRBJ2-7; 8 positions agree with TRBD2. Unmatched junction bases numbered 4, after V lost 0 bases and J lost 5 bases. This CDR3 has 14 amino acids. Germline CDR1 reads SGHRS; CDR2 reads YFSETQ. The CDR3 coding sequence is TGCGCCAGCAGCTTGGGAGCGGGAGTCCACGAGCAGTACTTC. This gives the protein CASSLGAGVHEQYF.

In this sample, this clonotype turned up a few times. The V and J genes are TRBV2 and TRBJ2-7; no clear D. V was trimmed by 3 bases and J by 4 bases, leaving 10 bases between them. CDR1 SNHLY and CDR2 FYNNEI come from the germline V gene. The CDR3 totals 13 residues. The CDR3 bases are TGTGCCAGCAGTGACGTTAGAAGGTACGAGCAGTACTTC. Its protein product is CASSDVRRYEQYF.

Ten or more counts support this clonotype. The genes are TRBV3-1 and TRBJ2-3; D is undetermined. Between the trimmed V and J ends, which lost 2 bases and 5 bases, there was a span of 8 bases. The CDR3 is 13 amino acids. Germline CDR1 and CDR2: LGHDT and YNNKEL (reference sequence). The CDR3 reads CASSQTRGDTQYF. CDR3 DNA: TGTGCCAGCAGCCAAACCAGAGGAGATACGCAGTATTTT.

This clonotype was detected only a few times. The rearrangement links TRBV2 to TRBJ2-1; D is uncertain. Germline CDR1 SNHLY, CDR2 FYNNEI. The CDR3 consists of 17 residues. The V end lost 6 bases, the J end lost 2 bases, and 20 bases lay between the germline ends. In DNA form, the CDR3 reads TGTGCCAGCAGCGAGCCTGAACTGTCCTTCGCCTACAATGAGCAGTTCTTC. Protein sequence: CASSEPELSFAYNEQFF.

This chain uses TRBV19 with TRBJ2-1; 8 nucleotides agree with TRBD2. Trimming at V came to 0 bases and at J to 10 bases, leaving 5 bases not matched to a gene. The CDR3 sequence is 14 residues long. Germline V gene data show CDR1 as LNHDA and CDR2 as SQIVND (reference sequence). Here the CDR3 reads CASSIETSDYEQFF. The CDR3 nucleotides are TGTGCCAGTAGTATAGAGACTAGCGATTACGAGCAGTTCTTC. The full variable domain, completed using reference TRBV19 and TRBJ2-1, is DGGITQSPKYLFRKEGQNVTLSCEQNLNHDAMYWYRQDPGQGLRLIYYSQIVNDFQKGDIAEGYSVSREKKESFPLTVTSAQKNPTAFYLCASSIETSDYEQFFGPGTRLTVL.

This clonotype was detected many times. This chain connects TRBV3-1 to TRBJ2-1; D may be TRBD1 (5 bases). Germline CDR1 is LGHDT and CDR2 is YNNKEL (reference sequence). The CDR3 sequence is 11 residues long. V dropped 5 bases and J dropped 12 bases, with 11 bases sitting between them. The CDR3 here is CASSTPRGQFF. Here the CDR3 DNA reads TGTGCCAGCAGCACCCCTAGGGGGCAGTTCTTC.

This clonotype was recorded at least ten times. The chain recombines TRBV3-1 with TRBJ1-6; weak D call: TRBD1 (6 bases). The CDR3 has 14 amino acids. Trimming removed 4 bases from V and 8 bases from J, with 12 bases in between. CDR1 is LGHDT, CDR2 YNNKEL, per germline (reference sequence). The CDR3 reads CASSLMGADSPLHF. CDR3 in DNA: TGTGCCAGCAGCCTAATGGGGGCGGATTCACCCCTCCACTTT.

Only a few counts were recorded for this clonotype. DNA for the CDR3: TGTGCCAGCAGCGAACAGGGGGCAACCACGGCCCAGCATTTT. This sequence encodes CASSEQGATTAQHF. The chain has TRBV7-9 and TRBJ1-5; 9 nucleotides match TRBD1. The germline V gene encodes CDR1 SEHNR and CDR2 FQNEAQ (reference sequence). The CDR3 is made up of 14 amino acids. The V gene end was trimmed by 5 bases and the J gene end by 11 bases; junction bases not matched to a gene: 10.

The V gene is TRBV30, the J gene TRBJ2-7; D possibly corresponds to TRBD2 (6 bases). Germline V CDR1 and CDR2: GTSNPN, SVGIG (reference sequence). CDR3 length: 12 amino acids. The ends were cut back, 3 bases at V and 6 bases at J, with 12 bases in the middle. The CDR3 coding sequence is TGTGCCTGGAGCGCACTAGCTGTCGAGCAGTACTTC. Translating it yields CAWSALAVEQYF.

This clonotype was seen ten or more times. The V call is TRBV27, the J call TRBJ1-1, with 8 nucleotides matching TRBD1. CDR3 length equals 13 residues. Germline V lookup: CDR1 MNHEY, CDR2 SMNVEV (reference sequence). The V segment lost 6 bases and the J segment 9 bases; nucleotides outside the gene matches: 9. CDR3 region: CASRFGQGGKAFF. The DNA of the CDR3 is TGTGCCAGCAGATTTGGACAGGGTGGAAAAGCTTTCTTT.

The chain uses TRBV29-1 and TRBJ1-1; D remains unclear. With 3 bases removed from V and 11 bases from J, the gap between germline ends came to 10 bases. Germline assignment: CDR1 SQVTM and CDR2 ANQGSEA. This CDR3 region has 10 residues. The CDR3 is CSVDRDLAFF. The CDR3 DNA reads as TGCAGCGTTGATCGGGATCTCGCTTTCTTT.

This clonotype was found many times. Germline is not matched at one junction end, which may reflect a read error. The chain links TRBV5-1 to TRBJ2-1; D tentatively fits TRBD1 or TRBD2 (5 bases each). The CDR3 extends over 11 amino acids. Germline lookup yields CDR1 SGHRS and CDR2 YFSETQ. For the CDR3, the DNA is TGCGTCAGCAGCCACCGGGACGAGCAGTTCTTC. Protein sequence: CVSSHRDEQFF. Looking up the rest from reference TRBV5-1 and TRBJ2-1 gives the full variable domain: KAGVTQTPRYLIKTRGQQVTLSCSPISGHRSVSWYQQTPGQGLQFLFEYFSETQRNKGNFPGRFSGRQFSNSRSEMNVSTLELGDSALYLCVSSHRDEQFFGPGTRLTVL.

This clonotype was picked up many times. The chain combines TRBV30 with TRBJ2-1, with 12 bases that match TRBD2. CDR3 length: 16 amino acids. The germline gives CDR1 GTSNPN, CDR2 SVGIG (reference sequence). Unmatched junction bases numbered 8, after V lost 4 bases and J lost 4 bases. The CDR3, as DNA: TGTGCCTGGACTAGCGGGAGGGCTAGCCGGTACAATGAGCAGTTCTTC. The encoded protein is CAWTSGRASRYNEQFF. Based on the CDR3 plus reference TRBV30 and TRBJ2-1, the full variable domain is SQTIHQWPATLVQPVGSPLSLECTVEGTSNPNLYWYRQAAGRGLQLLFYSVGIGQISSEVPQNLSASRPQDRQFILSSKKLLLSDSGFYLCAWTSGRASRYNEQFFGPGTRLTVL.

This clonotype was recorded many times. The chain joins TRBV3-1 to TRBJ1-1; possible D gene TRBD1, 6 bases. The CDR3 extends over 14 amino acids. The ends were cut back, 4 bases at V and 2 bases at J, with 11 bases in the middle. Germline values: CDR1 LGHDT, CDR2 YNNKEL (reference sequence). The CDR3 region is CASSPIQGNTEAFF. CDR3 nucleotide sequence: TGTGCCAGCAGCCCCATACAGGGTAACACTGAAGCTTTCTTT.

The rearrangement uses TRBV20-1 and TRBJ2-3; D gene unclear. The CDR3 is 14 residues long. V shed 4 bases and J shed 4 bases, with 15 bases lying between them. The V gene's germline CDR1 is DFQATT and CDR2 SNEGSKA (reference sequence). The CDR3 here is CSAIFGSPPDTQYF. In DNA form, the CDR3 reads TGCAGTGCTATATTTGGAAGCCCCCCAGATACGCAGTATTTT.

This clonotype came up many times. This chain links TRBV5-4 with TRBJ1-1; 7 bases align to TRBD1. The CDR3 is 14 residues long. From germline, CDR1 is SGHNT and CDR2 YYREEE (reference sequence). The V and J ends lost 0 bases and 5 bases, in that order; junction bases with no gene match: 4. Here the CDR3 reads CASSLAPGGTEAFF. CDR3 in DNA: TGTGCCAGCAGCTTGGCTCCAGGGGGGACTGAAGCTTTCTTT.

This clonotype was counted many times. The V and J genes are TRBV27 and TRBJ2-1; 11 nucleotides align to TRBD2. There are 15 residues in the CDR3. Losses at the gene ends were 5 bases for V and 6 bases for J; bases not matched to a gene: 6. Germline V lookup: CDR1 MNHEY, CDR2 SMNVEV (reference sequence). The CDR3 reads CASSALAGAINEQFF. The CDR3 DNA follows: TGTGCCAGCAGTGCACTAGCGGGAGCTATCAATGAGCAGTTCTTC.

This clonotype was counted many times. V is TRBV30 and J is TRBJ1-6; D is unresolved. In germline, CDR1 is GTSNPN, CDR2 SVGIG (reference sequence). V lost 3 bases and J 5 bases, leaving 11 bases between the germline ends. The CDR3 is made up of 14 amino acids. The CDR3 DNA reads as TGTGCCTGGAGGGAACCCGGGAATAATTCACCCCTCCACTTT. Translation gives CAWREPGNNSPLHF.

Ten or more counts support this clonotype. The genes are TRBV3-1 and TRBJ1-1; no firm D call. From germline, CDR1 is LGHDT and CDR2 YNNKEL (reference sequence). Trimming took 6 bases from V and 6 from J, leaving 17 bases between them. The CDR3 consists of 14 residues. The CDR3 nucleotides are TGTGCCAGCAGGGAAGGCCTTCTGGGTCCTGAAGCTTTCTTT. Protein product: CASREGLLGPEAFF.

The CDR3 DNA follows: TGTGCCAGCAGCTTGGCCCCGGGACTAGCGGGAGTGTACAATGAGCAGTTCTTC. Its protein is CASSLAPGLAGVYNEQFF. This rearrangement joins TRBV7-2 to TRBJ2-1; 14 nucleotides align to TRBD2. This CDR3 contains 18 residues. V lost 3 bases and J lost 4; bases outside the gene matches: 8. The germline CDR1 and CDR2 sequences are SGHTA and FQGNSA.

This clonotype was detected ten times or more. V and J are TRBV11-1 and TRBJ2-3, with a possible D match to TRBD2 (5 bases). V lost 5 bases and J 0 bases, leaving 18 bases between the germline ends. Germline lookup yields CDR1 SGHAT and CDR2 FQDESV (reference sequence). The CDR3 length is 17 residues. The DNA of the CDR3 is TGTGCCAGCAGCAAACCCAGGACTCCTACCAGCACAGATACGCAGTATTTT. The encoded protein is CASSKPRTPTSTDTQYF.

This chain uses TRBV7-9 with TRBJ1-4; no firm D call. Trimming took 6 bases from V and 7 from J, leaving 9 bases between them. The CDR3 is 12 residues long. CDR1 SEHNR and CDR2 FQNEAQ come from the germline V gene (reference sequence). CDR3 sequence reads: CASSRTAEKLFF. The CDR3 DNA sequence: TGTGCCAGCAGTCGGACGGCTGAAAAACTGTTTTTT. Full variable domain (rest looked up from reference TRBV7-9 and TRBJ1-4): DTGVSQNPRHKITKRGQNVTFRCDPISEHNRLYWYRQTLGQGPEFLTYFQNEAQLEKSRLLSDRFSAERPKGSFSTLEIQRTEQGDSAMYLCASSRTAEKLFFGSGTQLSVL.

The CDR3 nucleotides read TGTGCCAGCAGTTCCCTAGGGACTAGTAAATTGGAGACCCAGTACTTC. Amino acid sequence: CASSSLGTSKLETQYF. This chain connects TRBV28 to TRBJ2-5, with 8 bases matching TRBD2. The CDR3 has 16 amino acids. The germline gives CDR1 MDHEN, CDR2 SYDVKM. After removal of 4 bases from V and 5 bases from J, the junction contained 12 bases not matched to a gene. Full variable domain (remainder filled in from reference TRBV28 and TRBJ2-5): DVKVTQSSRYLVKRTGEKVFLECVQDMDHENMFWYRQDPGLGLRLIYFSYDVKMKEKGDIPEGYSVSREKKERFSLILESASTNQTSMYLCASSSLGTSKLETQYFGPGTRLLVL.